The source of this T cell receptor (beta chain) is a study of T-cell reconstitution after alpha-beta-depleted transplantation in children. The CDR3 is 13 residues long. V shed 4 bases and J shed 2 bases, with 9 bases lying between them. The sample holds many counts of this clonotype. Preparation of the TCRbeta library was carried out with unique molecular identifiers. Via MiXCR, TCRdb re-called the PCR reads, giving one row per CDR3 protein. The data show 90,000 to 150,000 distinct CDR3 sequences, 20% to 25% seen once. This material consisted of PBMCs, mostly from graft donor cells, taken 180 days after TCRalphabeta/CD19-depleted stem cell transplant. The gene calls are TRBV12-3 or TRBV12-4 and TRBJ2-7; D is undetermined. This receptor was obtained from a male patient aged 2-15 years who had a stem cell transplant for chronic granulomatous disease, so the T cells may come from the graft donor. For the CDR3, the DNA is TGTGCCAGCAGTTCCCGACGGACCTACGAGCAGTACTTC. Amino acids: CASSSRRTYEQYF.